The 18 T cell receptor beta chains below were found in one sample sequenced in a study of T cell repertoires in cytomegalovirus infection. MiXCR, run by TCRdb on the reads, gives a single entry per CDR3 protein. This sample has some 920,000 distinct CDR3 sequences, with 30% to 40% found just once. Their recognized antigens are unknown. Material: cultured CD8+ T cells from PBMCs, obtained from culture after CMV antigen stimulation. The receptors were sampled from a human donor in good health (CMV status not recorded). Some clones in this sample may be carry-over from other donors' samples.

The chain links TRBV27 to TRBJ1-1; TRBD1 matches 10 bases. Germline V gene sequence: CDR1 MNHEY, CDR2 SMNVEV (reference sequence). V gave up 7 bases and J gave up 3 bases; unmatched junction bases: 14. There are 17 residues in the CDR3. The CDR3 spells CASTPDRGLYRDTEAFF. The CDR3 DNA is TGTGCCAGCACTCCTGACAGGGGGCTATACCGGGACACTGAAGCTTTCTTT.

This clonotype was counted a few times. J is TRBJ2-1 and V is TRBV4-3; possible D gene TRBD2, 6 bases. CDR1 is LGHNA and CDR2 is YSLEER in the germline V gene. CDR3 length: 13 amino acids. V lost 2 bases and J lost 8, with 10 bases in between. The CDR3 region has the DNA TGCGCCAGCAGCCAATTGGGGGGTGATGAGCAGTTCTTC. Amino acid sequence: CASSQLGGDEQFF.

In its sample, this clonotype was seen many times. V and J are TRBV7-2 and TRBJ2-5; TRBD2 might be the D (6 bases). V was shortened by 4 bases and J by 3 bases, with 18 bases between the two germline ends. This CDR3 region has 16 residues. Germline CDR1 is SGHTA and CDR2 is FQGNSA. Here the CDR3 DNA reads TGTGCCAGCAGCTCTCCGTCTGAGCGGGTAGAAGAGACCCAGTACTTC. Amino acids: CASSSPSERVEETQYF.

The chain couples TRBV13 to TRBJ1-2; D gene uncertain. The V end was cut by 0 bases, the J end by 0 bases, with 8 bases between. The CDR3 has 15 amino acids. Per germline, CDR1 PRHDT and CDR2 FYEKMQ (reference sequence). The CDR3 DNA reads as TGTGCCAGCAGCTTAGGCGGGAGACCTAACTATGGCTACACCTTC. It translates to CASSLGGRPNYGYTF.

Remarks on this clonotype: One base away lies a much larger clone, so this may be a sequencing read error. The chain couples TRBV7-8 to TRBJ1-1; a weak D match, TRBD1 (6 bases). The CDR3 has 15 residues. Germline lookup yields CDR1 SGHVS and CDR2 FQNEAQ. V was shortened by 1 base and J by 4 bases, with 13 bases between the two germline ends. Here the CDR3 reads CASSLGGGMSTEAFF. The CDR3 DNA sequence: TGTGCCAGCAGCTTAGGTGGGGGCATGAGCACTGAAGCTTTCTTT.

This chain joins TRBV12-3 or TRBV12-4 and TRBJ2-3, with D possibly being TRBD1 (5 bases). The germline V and J ends were trimmed by 5 bases and 0 bases, with 24 bases remaining between them. CDR3 length: 19 amino acids. The CDR3 sequence is CASSHPTDFLKASTDTQYF. The CDR3 DNA reads as TGTGCCAGCAGTCACCCGACAGATTTCCTGAAAGCAAGCACAGATACGCAGTATTTT.

The chain employs TRBV28 and TRBJ1-6; D remains ambiguous. The CDR3 has 19 residues. Germline V CDR1 and CDR2: MDHEN, SYDVKM. V lost 4 bases and J 0 bases, leaving 19 bases between the germline ends. This chain's CDR3 is CASSSIQRTESSYNSPLHF. CDR3 in DNA: TGTGCCAGCAGTTCAATCCAACGGACTGAAAGCTCCTATAATTCACCCCTCCACTTT. Supplemented by reference TRBV28 and TRBJ1-6, the full variable domain reads DVKVTQSSRYLVKRTGEKVFLECVQDMDHENMFWYRQDPGLGLRLIYFSYDVKMKEKGDIPEGYSVSREKKERFSLILESASTNQTSMYLCASSSIQRTESSYNSPLHFGNGTRLTVT.

Points on this clonotype: A much larger clone lies one base from this, so it may be a read error. This chain's CDR3 is CTSSYGGFYGYTF. The DNA for the CDR3 is TGTACCAGCAGCTATGGGGGGTTCTATGGCTACACCTTC. The chain is built from TRBV7-2 and TRBJ1-2, with D tentatively TRBD1 (5 bases). CDR1 is SGHTA and CDR2 is FQGNSA in the germline V gene. V lost 4 bases, J lost 4 bases, and 10 bases lay in between. The CDR3 is 13 amino acids.

V usage is TRBV5-6 and J usage is TRBJ2-6, with D unclear. Trimming removed 4 bases at V and 2 bases at J, with 7 bases between. The CDR3 sequence is 14 residues long. Germline values: CDR1 SGHDT, CDR2 YYEEEE. In DNA form, the CDR3 reads TGTGCCAGCAGCGCAACTACTGGGGCCAACGTCCTGACTTTC. Amino acid sequence: CASSATTGANVLTF.

This clonotype was detected many times. V is TRBV7-6 and J is TRBJ1-1, with 7 bases that match TRBD1. The germline V gene has CDR1 SGHVS and CDR2 FNYEAQ. The length of the CDR3 is 17 residues. The J segment lost 0 bases and the V segment lost 0 bases, leaving 7 bases of the junction unmatched. CDR3 bases: TGTGCCAGCAGCTTAGCCGAGAGGACAGGCATGAACACTGAAGCTTTCTTT. It translates to CASSLAERTGMNTEAFF.

The chain combines TRBV5-5 with TRBJ2-3, with no clear D. The germline V gene encodes CDR1 SGHKS and CDR2 YYEKEE (reference sequence). V was pared by 0 bases and J by 1 base, with 12 bases between. CDR3 length: 16 amino acids. CDR3 sequence (DNA): TGTGCCAGCAGCTTGGATCTAGTGATGGGCACAGATACGCAGTATTTT. Protein product: CASSLDLVMGTDTQYF. Using reference TRBV5-5 and TRBJ2-3 for the parts outside the CDR3, the full variable domain is DAGVTQSPTHLIKTRGQQVTLRCSPISGHKSVSWYQQVLGQGPQFIFQYYEKEERGRGNFPDRFSARQFPNYSSELNVNALLLGDSALYLCASSLDLVMGTDTQYFGPGTRLTVL.

This clonotype was detected a few times. V and J are TRBV6-2 or TRBV6-3 and TRBJ2-2; D is undetermined. V was clipped by 2 bases and J by 0 bases, with 10 bases between them. Germline values: CDR1 MNHEY, CDR2 SVGEGT. The CDR3 spans 16 residues. The CDR3 spells CASSYMTPANTGELFF. The CDR3 DNA reads as TGTGCCAGCAGTTACATGACGCCAGCGAACACCGGGGAGCTGTTTTTT.

This clonotype came up a few times. The chain has TRBV7-9 and TRBJ2-7; a possible D gene is TRBD1 (7 bases). Germline V lookup: CDR1 SEHNR, CDR2 FQNEAQ (reference sequence). The CDR3 length is 13 residues. Deletions cut 4 bases from V and 3 bases from J, with 10 bases between. CDR3 sequence (DNA): TGTGCCAGCAGCTCCAGGGGGGACTACGAGCAGTACTTC. As protein: CASSSRGDYEQYF. The full variable domain, in which reference TRBV7-9 and TRBJ2-7 provide the parts outside the CDR3, is DTGVSQNPRHKITKRGQNVTFRCDPISEHNRLYWYRQTLGQGPEFLTYFQNEAQLEKSRLLSDRFSAERPKGSFSTLEIQRTEQGDSAMYLCASSSRGDYEQYFGPGTRLTVT.

The gene calls are TRBV2 and TRBJ2-3; D unclear. This CDR3 contains 16 residues. V shed 4 bases and J shed 3 bases, with 17 bases lying between them. Per the germline V gene, CDR1 is SNHLY and CDR2 is FYNNEI. DNA for the CDR3: TGTGCCAGCAGTGGCCTTATGGAAATGAGGACAGATACGCAGTATTTT. It yields the protein CASSGLMEMRTDTQYF.

The rearrangement uses TRBV15 and TRBJ2-7; D remains unclear. CDR1 LNHNV and CDR2 YYDKDF come from the germline V gene (reference sequence). The V and J ends lost 7 bases and 0 bases respectively, with 13 bases between them. CDR3 length equals 14 residues. The CDR3: CATTIARSSYEQYF. CDR3 bases: TGTGCCACCACTATTGCTAGGAGCTCCTACGAGCAGTACTTC.

This clonotype was counted a few times. The chain uses TRBV6-5 and TRBJ2-1; the match to TRBD2 covers 9 bases. This CDR3 contains 16 residues. Germline V gene data show CDR1 as MNHEY and CDR2 as SVGAGI. The trim removed 0 bases at V and 5 bases at J, leaving 5 bases unmatched. The CDR3 protein is CASSYSVLAGHNEQFF. In DNA form, the CDR3 reads TGTGCCAGCAGTTACTCGGTTCTAGCGGGGCACAATGAGCAGTTCTTC.

This chain links TRBV23-1 with TRBJ2-7, with D uncertain. TRBV23-1 is filed as an ORF, its function uncertain. Trimming shortened V by 1 base and J by 9 bases, and 25 bases separated the two germline ends. The CDR3 sequence is 17 residues long. CDR3 bases: TGCGCCAGCAGTCAATTGCTGGGATTAGTGCCATTAGGCGGGCAGTACTTC. Protein sequence: CASSQLLGLVPLGGQYF.

The chain couples TRBV7-2 to TRBJ2-7; tentatively, D is TRBD1 or TRBD2 (5 bases each). This CDR3 region has 13 residues. V lost 8 bases to trimming and J lost 7 bases, with 18 bases between them. Germline V lookup: CDR1 SGHTA, CDR2 FQGNSA. In DNA, the CDR3 is TGTGCCAGCTCGCTCACGGGGACGGGGGAGCAGTACTTC. Translation: CASSLTGTGEQYF.